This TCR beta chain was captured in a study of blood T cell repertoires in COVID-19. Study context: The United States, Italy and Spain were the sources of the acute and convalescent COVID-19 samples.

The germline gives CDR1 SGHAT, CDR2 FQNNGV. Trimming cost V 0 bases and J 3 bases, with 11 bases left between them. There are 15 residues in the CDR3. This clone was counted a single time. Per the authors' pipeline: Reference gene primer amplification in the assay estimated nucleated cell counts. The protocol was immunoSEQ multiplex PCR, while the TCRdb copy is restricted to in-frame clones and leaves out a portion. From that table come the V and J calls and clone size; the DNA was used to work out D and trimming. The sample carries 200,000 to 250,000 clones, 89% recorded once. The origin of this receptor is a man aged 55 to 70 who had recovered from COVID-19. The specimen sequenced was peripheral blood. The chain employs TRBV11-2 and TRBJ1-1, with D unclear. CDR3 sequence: CASSLDLSLYTEAFF. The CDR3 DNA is TGTGCCAGCAGCTTAGATCTGTCCTTATACACTGAAGCTTTCTTT.